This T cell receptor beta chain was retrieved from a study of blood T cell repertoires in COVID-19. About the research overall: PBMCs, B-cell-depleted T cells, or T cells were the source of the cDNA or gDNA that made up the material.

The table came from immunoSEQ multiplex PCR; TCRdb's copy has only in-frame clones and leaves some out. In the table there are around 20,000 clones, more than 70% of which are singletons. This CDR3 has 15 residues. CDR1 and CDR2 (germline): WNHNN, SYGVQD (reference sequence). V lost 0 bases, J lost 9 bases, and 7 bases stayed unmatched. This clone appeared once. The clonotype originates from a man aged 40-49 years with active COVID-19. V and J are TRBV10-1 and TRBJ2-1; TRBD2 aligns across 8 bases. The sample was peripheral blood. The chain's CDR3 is CASSESGLGQFEQFF. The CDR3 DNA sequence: TGCGCCAGCAGTGAGTCGGGACTAGGGCAATTTGAGCAGTTCTTC.